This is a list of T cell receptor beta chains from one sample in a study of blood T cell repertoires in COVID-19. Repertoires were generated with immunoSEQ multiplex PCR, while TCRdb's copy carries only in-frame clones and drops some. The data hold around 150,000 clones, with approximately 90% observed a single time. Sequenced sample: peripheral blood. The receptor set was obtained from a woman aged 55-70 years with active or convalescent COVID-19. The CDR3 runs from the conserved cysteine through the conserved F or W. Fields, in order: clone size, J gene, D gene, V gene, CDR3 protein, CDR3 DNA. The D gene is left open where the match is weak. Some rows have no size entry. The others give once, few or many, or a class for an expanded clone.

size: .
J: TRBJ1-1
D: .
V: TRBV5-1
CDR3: CASSLVTLSEAFF
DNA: TGCGCCAGCAGCTTGGTAACCTTGAGTGAAGCTTTCTTT

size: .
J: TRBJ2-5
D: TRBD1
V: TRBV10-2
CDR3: CASSESRDRADTETQYF
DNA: TGCGCCAGCAGTGAGTCGAGGGACAGGGCAGACACAGAGACCCAGTACTTC

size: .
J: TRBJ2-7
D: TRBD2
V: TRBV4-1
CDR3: CASSPHDSGAYEQYF
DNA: TGCGCCAGCAGCCCACACGACAGCGGGGCCTACGAGCAGTACTTC

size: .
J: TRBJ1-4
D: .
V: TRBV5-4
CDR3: CASSVTGINEKLFF
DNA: TGTGCCAGCAGCGTCACCGGTATTAATGAAAAACTGTTTTTT

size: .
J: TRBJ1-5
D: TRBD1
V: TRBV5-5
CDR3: CASSFTGAASNQPQHF
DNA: TGTGCCAGCAGCTTTACAGGGGCCGCTAGCAATCAGCCCCAGCATTTT

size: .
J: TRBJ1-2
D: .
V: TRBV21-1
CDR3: CASRSNQGPYGYTF
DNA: TGTGCCAGCAGGAGTAACCAGGGGCCTTATGGCTACACCTTC

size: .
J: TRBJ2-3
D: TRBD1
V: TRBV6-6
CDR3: CASSRGQGSDTQYF
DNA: TGTGCCAGCAGTCGAGGACAGGGGTCAGATACGCAGTATTTT

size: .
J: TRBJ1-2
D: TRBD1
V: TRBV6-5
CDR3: CASSYSRTGGGYGYTF
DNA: TGTGCCAGCAGTTACTCTCGGACAGGGGGCGGTTATGGCTACACCTTC

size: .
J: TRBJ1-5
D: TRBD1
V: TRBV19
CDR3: CASTAGTDYQPQHF
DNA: TGTGCCAGCACGGCCGGGACAGATTATCAGCCCCAGCATTTT

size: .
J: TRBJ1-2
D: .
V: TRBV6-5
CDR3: CASRSRTGQRYGYTF
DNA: TGTGCCAGCAGGTCTAGAACCGGACAGCGCTATGGCTACACCTTC

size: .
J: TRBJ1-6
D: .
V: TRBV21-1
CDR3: CASENGTLTNSPLHF
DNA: TGTGCCAGCGAAAATGGGACACTAACTAATTCACCCCTCCACTTT

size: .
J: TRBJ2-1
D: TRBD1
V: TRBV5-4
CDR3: CASSRTGDGEQFF
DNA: TGTGCCAGCAGTCGGACAGGGGATGGTGAGCAGTTCTTC

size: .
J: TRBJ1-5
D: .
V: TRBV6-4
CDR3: CASSQGPVQPQHF
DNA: TGTGCCAGCAGCCAGGGGCCGGTTCAGCCCCAGCATTTT

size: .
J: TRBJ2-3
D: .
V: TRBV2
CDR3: CASSVSGVSTDTQYF
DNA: TGTGCCAGCAGTGTCTCGGGGGTTTCCACAGATACGCAGTATTTT

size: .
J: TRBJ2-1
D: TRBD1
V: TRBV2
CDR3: CASSAQTGGNEQFF
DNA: TGTGCCAGCAGTGCCCAGACAGGGGGCAATGAGCAGTTCTTC

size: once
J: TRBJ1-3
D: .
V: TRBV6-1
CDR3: CASSEFTAGASSGNTIYF
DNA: TGTGCCAGCAGTGAATTCACAGCTGGGGCTTCCTCTGGAAACACCATATATTTT

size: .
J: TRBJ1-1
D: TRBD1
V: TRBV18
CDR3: CASSRRGDSREAFF
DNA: TGTGCCAGCTCACGACGAGGGGACAGCCGTGAAGCTTTCTTT

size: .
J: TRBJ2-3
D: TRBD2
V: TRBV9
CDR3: CASSAPSGGGADTQYF
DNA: TGTGCCAGCAGCGCACCTAGCGGGGGAGGGGCAGATACGCAGTATTTT

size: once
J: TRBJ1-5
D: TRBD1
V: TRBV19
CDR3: CASSIRPGQVNSNQPQHF
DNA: TGTGCCAGTAGTATTCGCCCGGGACAGGTAAATAGCAATCAGCCCCAGCATTTT

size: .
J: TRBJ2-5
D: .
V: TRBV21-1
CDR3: CASSKRASTIETQYF
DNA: TGTGCCAGCAGCAAAAGAGCTTCAACGATTGAGACCCAGTACTTC

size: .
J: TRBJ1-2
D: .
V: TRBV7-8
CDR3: CASSLVAAENNYGYTF
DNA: TGTGCCAGCAGCTTAGTAGCCGCGGAAAACAACTATGGCTACACCTTC

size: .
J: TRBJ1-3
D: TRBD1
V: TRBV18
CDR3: CASSPQNRGNFGNTIYF
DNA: TGTGCCAGCTCACCACAAAACAGGGGGAACTTTGGAAACACCATATATTTT

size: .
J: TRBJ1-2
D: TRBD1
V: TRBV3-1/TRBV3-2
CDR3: CASSQGTDLYGYTF
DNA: TGTGCCAGCAGCCAGGGGACAGACCTCTATGGCTACACCTTC

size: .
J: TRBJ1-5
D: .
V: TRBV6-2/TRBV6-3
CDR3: CASSSRTNQPQHF
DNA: TGTGCCAGCAGTTCAAGAACTAATCAGCCCCAGCATTTT

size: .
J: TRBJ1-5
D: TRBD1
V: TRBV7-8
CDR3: CASSLRDRGGNQPQHF
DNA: TGTGCCAGCAGCCTCCGGGACAGGGGAGGCAATCAGCCCCAGCATTTT

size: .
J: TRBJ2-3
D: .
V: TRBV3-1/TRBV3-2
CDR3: CASSQVHSVDTQYF
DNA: TGTGCCAGCAGCCAAGTTCACTCCGTTGATACGCAGTATTTT

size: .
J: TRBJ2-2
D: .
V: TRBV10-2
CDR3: CASSERETGELFF
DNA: TGCGCCAGCAGTGAAAGGGAGACCGGGGAGCTGTTTTTT

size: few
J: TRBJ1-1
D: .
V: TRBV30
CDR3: CAWSAKGPNTEAFF
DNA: TGTGCCTGGAGTGCGAAGGGGCCGAACACTGAAGCTTTCTTT

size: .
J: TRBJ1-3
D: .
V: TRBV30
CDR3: CAWRESGNTIYF
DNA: TGTGCCTGGAGGGAGTCTGGAAACACCATATATTTT

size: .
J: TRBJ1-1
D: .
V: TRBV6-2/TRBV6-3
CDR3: CASSFTNRNTEAFF
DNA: TGTGCCAGCAGCTTTACAAACAGGAACACTGAAGCTTTCTTT

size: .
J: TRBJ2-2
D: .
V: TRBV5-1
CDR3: CASSLVGGQGTGELFF
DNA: TGCGCCAGCAGCTTGGTTGGGGGCCAGGGTACCGGGGAGCTGTTTTTT

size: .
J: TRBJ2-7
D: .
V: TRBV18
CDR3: CASSPSPGSSYEQYF
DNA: TGTGCCAGCTCACCATCCCCAGGATCTTCCTACGAGCAGTACTTC

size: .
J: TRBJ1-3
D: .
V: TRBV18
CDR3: CASSPRADISGNTIYF
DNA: TGTGCCAGCTCACCACGGGCAGACATCTCTGGAAACACCATATATTTT

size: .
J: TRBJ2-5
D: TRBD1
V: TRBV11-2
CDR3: CASQRGQGETQYF
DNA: TGTGCCAGCCAAAGGGGGCAGGGAGAGACCCAGTACTTC

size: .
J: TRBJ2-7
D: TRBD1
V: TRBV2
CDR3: CAMRGLSYEQYF
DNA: TGTGCCATGAGGGGGCTTAGCTACGAGCAGTACTTC

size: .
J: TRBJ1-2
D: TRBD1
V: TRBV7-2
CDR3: CASSLAGTGRLQRGYTF
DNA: TGTGCCAGCAGCTTAGCGGGGACAGGGCGGCTGCAGAGAGGCTACACCTTC

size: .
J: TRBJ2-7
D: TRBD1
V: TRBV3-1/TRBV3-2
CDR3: CASSQTVPGQGSYEQYF
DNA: TGTGCCAGCAGCCAAACAGTCCCGGGACAGGGTTCCTACGAGCAGTACTTC

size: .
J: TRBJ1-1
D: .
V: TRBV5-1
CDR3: CASSLWGRGTEAFF
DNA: TGCGCCAGCAGCTTGTGGGGTAGGGGCACTGAAGCTTTCTTT

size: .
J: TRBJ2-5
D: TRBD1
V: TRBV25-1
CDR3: CASSEWGRQGGTQYF
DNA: TGTGCCAGCAGTGAATGGGGCAGACAGGGCGGAACCCAGTACTTC

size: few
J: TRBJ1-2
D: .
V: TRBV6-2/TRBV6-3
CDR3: CASSYSTGQGYTF
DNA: TGTGCCAGCAGTTACTCGACAGGCCAAGGCTACACCTTC

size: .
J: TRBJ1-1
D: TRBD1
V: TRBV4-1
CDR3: CASSQTGGAIPEAFF
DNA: TGCGCCAGCAGCCAGACAGGGGGCGCGATCCCTGAAGCTTTCTTT

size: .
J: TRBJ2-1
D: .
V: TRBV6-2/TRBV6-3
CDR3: CASSPTGSYNEQFF
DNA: TGTGCCAGCAGTCCGACTGGCTCCTACAATGAGCAGTTCTTC

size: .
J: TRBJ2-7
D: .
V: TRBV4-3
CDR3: CASSQERGAGVSSYEQYF
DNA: TGCGCCAGCAGCCAAGAGAGGGGGGCGGGGGTGAGCTCCTACGAGCAGTACTTC

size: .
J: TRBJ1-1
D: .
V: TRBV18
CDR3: CASSPSQAEGTEAFF
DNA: TGTGCCAGCTCACCATCGCAGGCCGAGGGCACTGAAGCTTTCTTT

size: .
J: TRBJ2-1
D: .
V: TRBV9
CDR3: CASSPSGGPDEQFF
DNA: TGTGCCAGCAGCCCATCCGGGGGGCCGGATGAGCAGTTCTTC

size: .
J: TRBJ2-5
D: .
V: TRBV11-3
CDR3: CASSFMGGFQETQYF
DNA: TGTGCCAGCAGCTTCATGGGGGGATTCCAAGAGACCCAGTACTTC

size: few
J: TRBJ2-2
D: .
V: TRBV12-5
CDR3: CASGMGLNTGELFF
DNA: TGTGCTAGTGGTATGGGACTCAACACCGGGGAGCTGTTTTTT

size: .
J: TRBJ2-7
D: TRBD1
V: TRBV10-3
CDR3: CAISGSGGQGEQYF
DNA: TGTGCCATCAGTGGGTCAGGGGGACAGGGGGAGCAGTACTTC

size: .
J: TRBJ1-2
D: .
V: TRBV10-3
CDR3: CAINRMGGDHGYTF
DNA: TGTGCCATCAACCGTATGGGGGGGGACCATGGCTACACCTTC

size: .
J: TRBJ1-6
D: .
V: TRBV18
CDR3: CASSPNHSPLDSPLHF
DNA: TGTGCCAGCTCACCGAACCATTCTCCTCTAGATTCACCCCTCCACTTT

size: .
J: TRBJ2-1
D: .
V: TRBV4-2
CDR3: CASSQDRGSEQFF
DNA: TGTGCCAGCAGCCAAGATCGGGGTTCTGAGCAGTTCTTC

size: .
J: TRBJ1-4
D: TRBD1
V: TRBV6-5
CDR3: CASRQQGALNEKLFF
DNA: TGTGCCAGCAGGCAGCAGGGGGCGTTAAATGAAAAACTGTTTTTT

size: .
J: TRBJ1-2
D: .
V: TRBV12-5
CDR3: CASGLHHLANYGYTF
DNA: TGTGCTAGTGGTTTACATCACCTAGCTAACTATGGCTACACCTTC

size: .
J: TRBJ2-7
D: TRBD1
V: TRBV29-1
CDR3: CSTGTAYEQYF
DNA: TGCAGCACCGGGACAGCCTACGAGCAGTACTTC

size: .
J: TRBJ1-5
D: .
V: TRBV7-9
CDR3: CASSFGAWSNQPQHF
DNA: TGTGCCAGCAGCTTTGGTGCGTGGAGCAATCAGCCCCAGCATTTT